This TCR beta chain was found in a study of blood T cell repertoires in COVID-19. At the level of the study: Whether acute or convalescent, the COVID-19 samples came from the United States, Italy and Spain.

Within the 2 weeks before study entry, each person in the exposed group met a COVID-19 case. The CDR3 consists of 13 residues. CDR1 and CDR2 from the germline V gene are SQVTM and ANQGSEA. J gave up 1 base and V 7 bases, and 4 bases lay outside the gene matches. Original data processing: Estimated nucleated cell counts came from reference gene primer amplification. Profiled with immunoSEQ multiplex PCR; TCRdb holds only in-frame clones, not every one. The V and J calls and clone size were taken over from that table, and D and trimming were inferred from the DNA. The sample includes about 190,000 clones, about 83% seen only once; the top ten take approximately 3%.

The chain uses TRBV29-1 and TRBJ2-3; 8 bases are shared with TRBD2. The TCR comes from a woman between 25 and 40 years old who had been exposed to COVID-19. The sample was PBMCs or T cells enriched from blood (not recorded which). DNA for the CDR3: TGCAGCGGGGATAGCGGGGGCACAGATACGCAGTATTTT. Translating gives CSGDSGGTDTQYF.